This TCR beta chain appears in the sequencing data of a study of blood T cell repertoires in COVID-19. Produced via immunoSEQ multiplex PCR; TCRdb's table is partial and in-frame only. The table records roughly 150,000 clones, roughly 80% of them present only once. Seattle enrolled patients during active infection and tracked them longitudinally. V lost 7 bases to trimming and J lost 0 bases, with 7 bases between them. The CDR3 length is 12 residues. Germline loops: CDR1 LNHDA, CDR2 SQIVND (reference sequence). Material for sequencing was peripheral blood. The sequence derives from a woman older than 75 with COVID-19, enrolled during active disease. The rearrangement joins TRBV19 to TRBJ2-7; no firm D call. CDR3 nucleotides: TGTGCCAGTACCTCGAGCTCCTACGAGCAGTACTTC. Amino acid sequence: CASTSSSYEQYF.